These T cell receptor beta chains were read from a single sample in a study of blood T cell repertoires in COVID-19. Assay: immunoSEQ multiplex PCR; the TCRdb copy retains only in-frame clones and omits some. The top ten hold roughly 3.7% of the sample, which has about 260,000 clones, 75% to 90% seen once. The sample consisted of peripheral blood. All receptors derive from a woman aged 40 to 50 with acute or convalescent COVID-19. Each CDR3 is given with its conserved first and last residue. A D gene is named only where the DNA matches it firmly. Size is omitted from some rows. Given values are once, few, many or a class for expanded clones.

j_call	v_call	d_call	clone_size	cdr3_nt	cdr3_aa
TRBJ2-4	TRBV2	TRBD1	.	TGTGCCAGCATCCGGGACAGGGACGCGTACTTC	CASIRDRDAYF
TRBJ1-4	TRBV12-3/TRBV12-4	.	.	TGTGCCAGCCGGGGAGGGGAGAATGAAAAACTGTTTTTT	CASRGGENEKLFF
TRBJ2-5	TRBV5-6	.	.	TGTGCCAGCAGCTTACCCACTAGCCCAGAGACCCAGTACTTC	CASSLPTSPETQYF
TRBJ2-4	TRBV19	TRBD1	.	TGTGCCAGTAGTCCCCGGGACAGACTAAACATTCAGTACTTC	CASSPRDRLNIQYF
TRBJ1-4	TRBV4-1	.	.	TGCGCCAGCAGCCCCCCGGGGGTTACTAATGAAAAACTGTTTTTT	CASSPPGVTNEKLFF
TRBJ1-1	TRBV6-5	.	.	TGTGCCAGCAGTTACTCGAAACAACTGAACACTGAAGCTTTCTTT	CASSYSKQLNTEAFF
TRBJ2-1	TRBV6-5	TRBD2	.	TGTGCCAGCAGTTACTCCGAGACTAGCGGCGGTGAGCAGTTCTTC	CASSYSETSGGEQFF
TRBJ2-5	TRBV7-9	TRBD2	.	TGTGCCAGCAGTAATAGCGGGGCAGAGACCCAGTACTTC	CASSNSGAETQYF
TRBJ1-3	TRBV16	.	once	TGTGCCAGCAGCCAATCGTGGCAGGTTGGAAACACCATATATTTT	CASSQSWQVGNTIYF
TRBJ1-6	TRBV11-2	TRBD1	few	TGTGCCAGCAGCTTAGATAGTCGGGACAGGGGGACTATCCTCCACTTT	CASSLDSRDRGTILHF
TRBJ1-4	TRBV7-9	TRBD1	once	TGTGCCAGCAGCTCTAACCCGGCAGGGGGTGAAAAACTGTTTTTT	CASSSNPAGGEKLFF
TRBJ1-2	TRBV19	.	.	TGTGCCAGTAGTCTCGGCGGATACTATGGCTACACCTTC	CASSLGGYYGYTF
TRBJ1-1	TRBV27	.	.	TGTGCCAGCAGTTTATTTCCGAGGACTGGGACAGAAGCTTTCTTT	CASSLFPRTGTEAFF
TRBJ2-3	TRBV2	.	.	TGTGCCAGCAGTGAAGGGGGGCAAGATACGCAGTATTTT	CASSEGGQDTQYF
TRBJ1-2	TRBV24-1	.	.	TGTGCCACCAGTGATTTGTGGCAGAACTATGGCTACACCTTC	CATSDLWQNYGYTF
TRBJ2-3	TRBV2	TRBD2	.	TGTGCCAGCAGCCGACTAGCGCTGCAGTATTTT	CASSRLALQYF
TRBJ1-2	TRBV5-1	TRBD1	.	TGCGCCAGCAGCCCCCAGGGGGACAGGGGGCGAAATGGCTACACCTTC	CASSPQGDRGRNGYTF
TRBJ2-1	TRBV27	.	.	TGTGCCAGCAGAAGCGAGTCCCACCCAAACAATGAGCAGTTCTTC	CASRSESHPNNEQFF
TRBJ1-4	TRBV19	.	.	TGTGCCAGTCGGCGGAAGGTAGGAGAAAAACTGTTTTTT	CASRRKVGEKLFF
TRBJ2-3	TRBV4-1	.	once	TGCGCCAGCAGCCAAGGAATAGCAGGCACAGATACGCAGTATTTT	CASSQGIAGTDTQYF
TRBJ1-5	TRBV5-1	.	.	TGCGCCAGCAGCTTGACGGGTAGGTTTGAGCCCCAGCATTTT	CASSLTGRFEPQHF
TRBJ1-1	TRBV6-5	.	once	TGTGCCAGCCGGCGACAGGACAACTGGCTAGCTTTCTTT	CASRRQDNWLAFF
TRBJ1-1	TRBV19	.	.	TGTGCCAGTAGTATAACCAGGGTGGGAACTGAAGCTTTCTTT	CASSITRVGTEAFF
TRBJ2-5	TRBV7-9	.	.	TGTGCCAGCAGCTTAGGCCTTACAGGGTCTTGGGAGACCCAGTACTTC	CASSLGLTGSWETQYF
TRBJ1-1	TRBV6-1	TRBD1	.	TGTGCCAGCAGTGAAATGGGACAGGGGAACACTGAAGCTTTCTTT	CASSEMGQGNTEAFF
TRBJ1-1	TRBV27	.	.	TGTGCCAGCAGTCCCTCCTGGGGGCGGAACACTGAAGCTTTCTTT	CASSPSWGRNTEAFF
TRBJ1-1	TRBV9	TRBD1	.	TGTGCCAGTTCTTACTATGGACAGGTAGCTCACACTGAAGCTTTCTTT	CASSYYGQVAHTEAFF
TRBJ1-4	TRBV3-1/TRBV3-2	.	.	TGTGCCAGCAGCCCGGACCCGTGGGAGATTAATGAAAAACTGTTTTTT	CASSPDPWEINEKLFF
TRBJ1-5	TRBV30	.	.	TGTGCCTGGAGTGTACCAGGACTTAGAGGCAATCAGCCCCAGCATTTT	CAWSVPGLRGNQPQHF
TRBJ1-5	TRBV9	TRBD1	.	TGTGCCAGTACGGGACAGACCCAAAATCAGCCCCAGCATTTT	CASTGQTQNQPQHF
TRBJ1-5	TRBV5-6	TRBD1	.	TGTGCCAGCAGGTACGGGACAGCGGGCAATCAGCCCCAGCATTTT	CASRYGTAGNQPQHF
TRBJ1-1	TRBV5-1	.	.	TGCGCCAGCAGCTTGACCCAGGGGTTGAACACTGAAGCTTTCTTT	CASSLTQGLNTEAFF
TRBJ1-4	TRBV19	.	.	TGTGCCAGTAGTATGCCGGTGGGGGCCAGTAATGAAAAACTGTTTTTT	CASSMPVGASNEKLFF
TRBJ2-1	TRBV4-1	.	.	TGCGCCAGCGGGGACTTAGCCTCCTACAATGAGCAGTTCTTC	CASGDLASYNEQFF
TRBJ2-5	TRBV2	.	.	TGTGCCAGCAGAGAAACAGGGTTCCAAGAGACCCAGTACTTC	CASRETGFQETQYF
TRBJ2-5	TRBV3-1/TRBV3-2	.	few	TGTGCCAGCAGCCAAGAAGGCAGGCCAGAGACCCAGTACTTC	CASSQEGRPETQYF
TRBJ2-3	TRBV10-3	.	.	TGTGCCTCTGCGGGCGCTAGACGCACAGATACGCAGTATTTT	CASAGARRTDTQYF
TRBJ1-3	TRBV3-1/TRBV3-2	.	.	TGTGCCAGCGGACCTACAGGATTGGGCCCCGGAAACACCATATATTTT	CASGPTGLGPGNTIYF
TRBJ2-5	TRBV3-1/TRBV3-2	.	.	TGTGCCAGCAGCTTGAGGGGGGGGGAAGAGACCCAGTACTTC	CASSLRGGEETQYF
TRBJ2-2	TRBV2	.	.	TGTGCCAGCAGTGCGAGCGGCGGGGAGCTGTTTTTT	CASSASGGELFF
TRBJ1-5	TRBV6-5	.	.	TGTGCCAGTACAGGGAATTCCCGCAATCAGCCCCAGCATTTT	CASTGNSRNQPQHF
TRBJ1-1	TRBV19	.	.	TGTGCCAGTAGTACAACAGGACGGGCTGAAGCTTTCTTT	CASSTTGRAEAFF
TRBJ1-2	TRBV27	TRBD1	few	TGTGCCAGCAGTCCTGTCGCGCAGGGGGCGGTAGGCTACACCTTC	CASSPVAQGAVGYTF
TRBJ1-4	TRBV6-5	TRBD1	few	TGTGCCGTCGCCGGGACAGGGTTGGAAAAACTGTTTTTT	CAVAGTGLEKLFF
TRBJ1-1	TRBV5-1	TRBD1	.	TGCGCCAGCAGCTCGCTACAGGGGTCGTCCAACACTGAAGCTTTCTTT	CASSSLQGSSNTEAFF
TRBJ1-1	TRBV6-2/TRBV6-3	.	.	TGTGCCAGCAGTTATAACAGACTGAACACTGAAGCTTTCTTT	CASSYNRLNTEAFF
TRBJ2-1	TRBV19	TRBD2	.	TGTGCCAGTAGTATGGTTCTAGCGGGGGGTCTCAATGAGCAGTTCTTC	CASSMVLAGGLNEQFF
TRBJ2-1	TRBV12-5	TRBD2	.	TGTGCTAGTGGTTTGGTAGCGGGGGCCCATGAGCAGTTCTTC	CASGLVAGAHEQFF
TRBJ2-3	TRBV28	.	.	TGTGCCAGCAGTTTACCGTTACTGAGTACGCAGTATTTT	CASSLPLLSTQYF
TRBJ2-2	TRBV27	.	.	TGTGCCAGCAACTACTTCGCGAACACCGGGGAGCTGTTTTTT	CASNYFANTGELFF
TRBJ1-2	TRBV2	.	.	TGTGCCAGCAGTCTAACCGGGACTCGACTGTATGGCTACACCTTC	CASSLTGTRLYGYTF
TRBJ2-3	TRBV11-2	.	.	TGTGCCAGCAGCTCTAGCACAGATACGCAGTATTTT	CASSSSTDTQYF
TRBJ2-2	TRBV4-1	TRBD1	.	TGCGCCAGCAGCCACTACAGGGGGCTCGGCGGGGAGCTGTTTTTT	CASSHYRGLGGELFF
TRBJ1-2	TRBV7-9	TRBD1	many	TGTGCCAGCAGCTGGAACACAGGGGAACACACCTTC	CASSWNTGEHTF
TRBJ2-1	TRBV5-1	.	.	TGCGCCAGCAGCTTTTCTCCCACTAGCTCCTACAATGAGCAGTTCTTC	CASSFSPTSSYNEQFF
TRBJ2-1	TRBV12-5	TRBD1	.	TGTGCTAGTGGAAAGACTTCCAGACAGGGCTCCTACAATGAGCAGTTCTTC	CASGKTSRQGSYNEQFF
TRBJ1-1	TRBV19	.	.	TGTGCCAGTAGTATAGATCCCCACAGAATGAACACTGAAGCTTTCTTT	CASSIDPHRMNTEAFF